The following is a TCR beta chain sequence with its context. Using immunoSEQ multiplex PCR, the repertoire was profiled, and TCRdb retains in-frame clones only, with some absent. The sample comprises hundreds of thousands of clones, 80% to 90% of which are singletons, and approximately 7.8% rests with the top ten. This sample was taken from a study of Ad26.COV2.S vaccination and SARS-CoV-2 variants. The treatment denotes: around 19 received Ad26.COV2.S at low or high dose, single or two shots; 5 received placebo; per-sample allocation not given. Samples came from day 63 after the first vaccine or placebo injection. The CDR3 consists of 16 residues. In germline, CDR1 is SGHRS, CDR2 YFSETQ. The V gene end was trimmed by 2 bases and the J gene end by 6 bases; junction bases not matched to a gene: 8.

The TCR was taken from a person between 18 and 65 years old who received the Ad26.COV2.S COVID-19 vaccine or a placebo. Sequenced material: peripheral blood, taken in a trial of Ad26.COV2.S vaccine versus placebo. The chain is built from TRBV5-1 and TRBJ2-7, with 13 bases identical to TRBD2. The CDR3 sequence is CASSFGLAGAPSEQYF. DNA of the CDR3: TGCGCCAGCAGCTTTGGACTAGCGGGAGCCCCGAGCGAGCAGTACTTC.